This T cell receptor (beta chain) was observed in a study of graft-versus-host responses after intestinal transplantation. On this clone itself: Its specificity is unknown.

Study-wide points: Allografts from individuals with graft-donor T cell macrochimerism displayed high graft-versus-host to host-versus-graft clonal ratios. Researchers found GvH clones in recipient marrow, and some showed up first in ileum or blood.

V was clipped by 6 bases and J by 9 bases; unmatched bases: 2. Germline CDR1 reads MNHEY; CDR2 reads SMNVEV (reference sequence). CDR3 length: 11 amino acids. Profiled with immunoSEQ multiplex PCR; TCRdb holds only in-frame clones, not every one. Of 35,000 to 55,000 clones in the sample, 80% to 95% were seen once. This TCR derives from a human patient who received an intestinal transplant, so some T cells may come from the graft donor. This chain connects TRBV27 to TRBJ2-1; TRBD2 agrees at 7 bases. The specimen was PBMCs, collected about 790 days after a first intestinal transplant, on the day of a second. The CDR3 DNA is TGTGCCAGCAGGCGGGAGTTTGAGCAGTTCTTC. Translation: CASRREFEQFF.